The clone carrying this T cell receptor (beta chain) came up once. The limits of the CDR3 on the DNA are not certain, so only TCRdb's listed CDR3 is given. The data were taken from a study of blood T cell repertoires in COVID-19. The CDR3 comprises 14 residues, both ends counted. From germline, CDR1 is SGDLS and CDR2 YYNGEE. How the authors handled the data: Reference gene primers were amplified, and this amplification served to estimate nucleated cell counts. Repertoires were generated with immunoSEQ multiplex PCR, while TCRdb's copy carries only in-frame clones and drops some. The V and J calls and the clone size are those of that table, but D and trimming were determined from the DNA. The sample comprises about 110,000 clones, over 65% of which are singletons, and 6.2% rests with the top ten.

This rearrangement joins TRBV9 to TRBJ2-7; the table's D call of TRBD2 was not tested on the DNA. The sequence came from an elderly man with COVID-19, enrolled during active disease. Sequenced input: peripheral blood. The CDR3 spells CASSVGGGTVRKYF.